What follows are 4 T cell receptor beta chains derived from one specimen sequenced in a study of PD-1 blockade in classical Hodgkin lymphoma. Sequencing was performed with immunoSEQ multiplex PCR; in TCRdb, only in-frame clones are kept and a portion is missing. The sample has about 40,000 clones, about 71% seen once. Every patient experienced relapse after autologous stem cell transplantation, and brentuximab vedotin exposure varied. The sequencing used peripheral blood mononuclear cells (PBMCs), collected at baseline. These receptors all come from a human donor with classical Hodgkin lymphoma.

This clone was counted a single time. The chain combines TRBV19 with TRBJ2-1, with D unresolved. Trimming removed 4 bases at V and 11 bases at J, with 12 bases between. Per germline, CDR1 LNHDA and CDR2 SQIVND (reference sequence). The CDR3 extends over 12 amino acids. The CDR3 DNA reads TGTGCCAGTAGTAGGGGAAGGAGACAGCAGTTCTTC. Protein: CASSRGRRQQFF.

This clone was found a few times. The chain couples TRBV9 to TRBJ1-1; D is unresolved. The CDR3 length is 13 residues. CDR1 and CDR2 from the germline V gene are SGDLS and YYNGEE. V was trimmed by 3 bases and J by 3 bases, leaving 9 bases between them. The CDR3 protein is CASSALSDTEAFF. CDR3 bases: TGTGCCAGCAGCGCCCTCAGCGACACTGAAGCTTTCTTT.

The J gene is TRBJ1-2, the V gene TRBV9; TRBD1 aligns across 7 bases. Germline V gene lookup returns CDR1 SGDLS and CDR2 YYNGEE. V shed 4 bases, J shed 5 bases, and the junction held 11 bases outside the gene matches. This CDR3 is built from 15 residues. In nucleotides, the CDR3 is TGTGCCAGCAGCTCCAACAGGGGAGGGGAATATGGCTACACCTTC. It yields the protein CASSSNRGGEYGYTF.

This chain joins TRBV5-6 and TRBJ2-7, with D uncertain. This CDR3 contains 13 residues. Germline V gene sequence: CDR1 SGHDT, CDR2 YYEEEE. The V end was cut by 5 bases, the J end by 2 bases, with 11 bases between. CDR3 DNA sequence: TGTGCCAGCAGTTGGGAAGGAGCCTACGAGCAGTACTTC. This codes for CASSWEGAYEQYF. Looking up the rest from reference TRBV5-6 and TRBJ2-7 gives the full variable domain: DAGVTQSPTHLIKTRGQQVTLRCSPKSGHDTVSWYQQALGQGPQFIFQYYEEEERQRGNFPDRFSGHQFPNYSSELNVNALLLGDSALYLCASSWEGAYEQYFGPGTRLTVT.